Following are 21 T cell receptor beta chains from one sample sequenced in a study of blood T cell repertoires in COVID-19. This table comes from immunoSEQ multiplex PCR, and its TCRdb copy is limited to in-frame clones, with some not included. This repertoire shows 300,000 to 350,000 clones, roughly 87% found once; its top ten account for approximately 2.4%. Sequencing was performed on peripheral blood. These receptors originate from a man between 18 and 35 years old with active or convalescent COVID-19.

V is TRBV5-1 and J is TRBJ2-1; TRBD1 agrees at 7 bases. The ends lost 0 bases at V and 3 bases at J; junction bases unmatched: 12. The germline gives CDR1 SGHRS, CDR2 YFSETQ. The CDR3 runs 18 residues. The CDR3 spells CASSLDGPRQGLYNEQFF. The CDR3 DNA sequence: TGCGCCAGCAGCTTGGATGGCCCTAGACAGGGTCTCTACAATGAGCAGTTCTTC.

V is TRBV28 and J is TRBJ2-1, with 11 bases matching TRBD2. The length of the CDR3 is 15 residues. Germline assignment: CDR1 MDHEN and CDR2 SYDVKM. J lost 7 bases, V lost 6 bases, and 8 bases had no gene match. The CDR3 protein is CASSLSGRALNEQFF. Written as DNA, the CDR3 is TGTGCCAGCAGCCTTAGCGGGAGGGCCTTAAATGAGCAGTTCTTC.

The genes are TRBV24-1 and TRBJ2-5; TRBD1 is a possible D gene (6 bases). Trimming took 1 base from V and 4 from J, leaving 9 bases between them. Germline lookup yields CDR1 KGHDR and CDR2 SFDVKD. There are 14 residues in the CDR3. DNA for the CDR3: TGTGCCACCAGTGATTTTGGCAGGGGAGAGACCCAGTACTTC. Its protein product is CATSDFGRGETQYF.

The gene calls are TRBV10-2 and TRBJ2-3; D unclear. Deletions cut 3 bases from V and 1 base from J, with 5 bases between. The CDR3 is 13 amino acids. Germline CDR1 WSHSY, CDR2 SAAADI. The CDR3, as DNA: TGCGCCAGCAGTGATTTCGGCACAGATACGCAGTATTTT. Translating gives CASSDFGTDTQYF.

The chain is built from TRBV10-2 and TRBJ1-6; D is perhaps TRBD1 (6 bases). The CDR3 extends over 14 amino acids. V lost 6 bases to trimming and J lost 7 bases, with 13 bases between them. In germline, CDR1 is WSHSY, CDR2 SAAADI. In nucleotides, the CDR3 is TGCGCCAGCAGGAAGGGGACATACAATTCACCCCTCCACTTT. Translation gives CASRKGTYNSPLHF.

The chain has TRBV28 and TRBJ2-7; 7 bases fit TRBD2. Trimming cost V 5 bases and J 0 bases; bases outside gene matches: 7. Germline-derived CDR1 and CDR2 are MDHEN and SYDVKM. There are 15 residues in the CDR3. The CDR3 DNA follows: TGTGCCAGCAGTGTCAGCGGGACGAGCTCCTACGAGCAGTACTTC. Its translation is CASSVSGTSSYEQYF.

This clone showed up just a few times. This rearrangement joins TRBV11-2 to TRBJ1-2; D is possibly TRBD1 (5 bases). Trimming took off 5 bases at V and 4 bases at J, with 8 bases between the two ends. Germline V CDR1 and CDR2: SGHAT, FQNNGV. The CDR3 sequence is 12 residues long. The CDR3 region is CASSRQSYGYTF. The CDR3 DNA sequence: TGTGCCAGCAGCCGACAGAGCTATGGCTACACCTTC.

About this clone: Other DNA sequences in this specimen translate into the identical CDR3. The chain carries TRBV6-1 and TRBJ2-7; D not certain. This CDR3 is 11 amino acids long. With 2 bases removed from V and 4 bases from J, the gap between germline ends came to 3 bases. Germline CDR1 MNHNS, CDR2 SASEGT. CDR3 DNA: TGTGCCAGCAGTGAATTATACGAGCAGTACTTC. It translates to CASSELYEQYF.

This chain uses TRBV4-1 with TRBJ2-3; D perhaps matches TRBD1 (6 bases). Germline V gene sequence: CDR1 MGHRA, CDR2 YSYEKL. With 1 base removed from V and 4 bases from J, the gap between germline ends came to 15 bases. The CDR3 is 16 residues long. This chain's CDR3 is CASSQVGRGVADTQYF. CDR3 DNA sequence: TGCGCCAGCAGCCAAGTCGGCAGGGGCGTTGCAGATACGCAGTATTTT.

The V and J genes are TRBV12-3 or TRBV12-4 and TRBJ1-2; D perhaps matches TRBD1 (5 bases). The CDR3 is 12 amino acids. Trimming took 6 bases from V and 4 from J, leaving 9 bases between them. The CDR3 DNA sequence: TGTGCCAGCAGACTTGACAGCTATGGCTACACCTTC. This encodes CASRLDSYGYTF.

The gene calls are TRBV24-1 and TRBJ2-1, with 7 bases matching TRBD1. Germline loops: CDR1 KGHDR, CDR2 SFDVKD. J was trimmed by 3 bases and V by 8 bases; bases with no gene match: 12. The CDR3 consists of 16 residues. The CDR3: CATTETGSGLYNEQFF. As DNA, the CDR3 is TGTGCCACCACGGAGACAGGGAGTGGGCTCTACAATGAGCAGTTCTTC.

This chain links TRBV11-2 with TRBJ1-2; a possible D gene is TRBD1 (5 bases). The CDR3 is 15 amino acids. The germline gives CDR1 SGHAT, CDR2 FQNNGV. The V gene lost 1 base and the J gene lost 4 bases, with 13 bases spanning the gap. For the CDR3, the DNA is TGTGCCAGCAGCTTAGGCGGGGTGGGGACCTATGGCTACACCTTC. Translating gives CASSLGGVGTYGYTF.

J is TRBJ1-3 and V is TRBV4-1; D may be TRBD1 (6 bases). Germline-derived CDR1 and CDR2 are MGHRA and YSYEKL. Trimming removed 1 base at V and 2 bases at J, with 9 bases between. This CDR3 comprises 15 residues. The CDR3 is CASSQVWGPGNTIYF. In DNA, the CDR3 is TGCGCCAGCAGCCAAGTTTGGGGGCCTGGAAACACCATATATTTT.

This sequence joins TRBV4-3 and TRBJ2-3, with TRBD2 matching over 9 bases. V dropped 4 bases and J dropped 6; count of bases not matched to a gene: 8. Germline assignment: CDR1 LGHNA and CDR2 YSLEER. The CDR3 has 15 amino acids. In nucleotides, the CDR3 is TGCGCCAGCAGCCTCATGGCGGGGGGGCCCGATACGCAGTATTTT. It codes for CASSLMAGGPDTQYF.

The CDR3 loop is CASSYRTGGYMTEAFF. In DNA, the CDR3 is TGCGCCAGCAGCTATAGGACAGGGGGCTATATGACTGAAGCTTTCTTT. The chain employs TRBV5-1 and TRBJ1-1; 11 nucleotides agree with TRBD1. The CDR3 has 16 residues. Looked up from germline, CDR1 is SGHRS and CDR2 is YFSETQ. The V segment lost 3 bases and the J segment 5 bases; nucleotides outside the gene matches: 9.

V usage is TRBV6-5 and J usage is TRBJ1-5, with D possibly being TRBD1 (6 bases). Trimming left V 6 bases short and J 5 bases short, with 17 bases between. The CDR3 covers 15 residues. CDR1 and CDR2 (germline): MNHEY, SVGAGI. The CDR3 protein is CASSPSQGKYQPQHF. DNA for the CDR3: TGTGCCAGCAGCCCCAGTCAGGGGAAGTATCAGCCCCAGCATTTT.

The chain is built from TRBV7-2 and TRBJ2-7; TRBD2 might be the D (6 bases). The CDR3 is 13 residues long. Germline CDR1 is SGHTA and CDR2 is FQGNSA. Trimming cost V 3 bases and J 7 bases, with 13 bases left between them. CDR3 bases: TGTGCCAGCAGCTTCCCTTACGGGGGAGAGCAGTACTTC. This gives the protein CASSFPYGGEQYF.

This chain's CDR3 is CASSESGRWDQPQHF. CDR3 coding DNA: TGTGCCAGCAGTGAATCAGGGCGGTGGGATCAGCCCCAGCATTTT. The chain has TRBV25-1 and TRBJ1-5; possibly TRBD1 for D (5 bases). Trimming pared 1 base from V and 5 bases from J, leaving 12 bases between. Germline V CDR1 and CDR2: MGHDK, SYGVNS. CDR3 length: 15 residues.

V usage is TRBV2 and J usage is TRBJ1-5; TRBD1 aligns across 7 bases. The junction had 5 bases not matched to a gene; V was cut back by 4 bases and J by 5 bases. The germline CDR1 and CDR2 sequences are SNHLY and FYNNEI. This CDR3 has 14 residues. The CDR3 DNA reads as TGTGCCAGCAGTGGATACAGGGGTTATCAGCCCCAGCATTTT. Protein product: CASSGYRGYQPQHF.

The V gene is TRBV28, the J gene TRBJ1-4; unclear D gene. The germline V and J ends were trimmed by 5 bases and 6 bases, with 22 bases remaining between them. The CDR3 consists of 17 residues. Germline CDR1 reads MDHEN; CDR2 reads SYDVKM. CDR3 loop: CASSPSPVGEGYEKLFF. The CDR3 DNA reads TGTGCCAGCAGTCCCAGCCCCGTCGGGGAAGGGTATGAAAAACTGTTTTTT.

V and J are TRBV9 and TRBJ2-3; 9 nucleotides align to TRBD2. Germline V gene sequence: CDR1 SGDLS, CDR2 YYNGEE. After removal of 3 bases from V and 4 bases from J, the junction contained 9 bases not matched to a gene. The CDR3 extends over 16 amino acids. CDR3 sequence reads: CASSEAASGAADTQYF. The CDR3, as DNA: TGTGCCAGCAGCGAGGCCGCTAGCGGGGCCGCAGATACGCAGTATTTT.